This T cell receptor beta chain was obtained from a study of cytomegalovirus exposure and HLA in healthy donors. Study at large: A preliminary data release comprised 80 million or so unique TCRs obtained from HLA-typed donors.

Study-wide results and caveats: Looking again later, the authors saw that most CMV-associated TCR beta chains seemed HLA-restricted. It was reported that the classifier diagnosed cytomegalovirus status with high specificity and sensitivity in both the original and validation cohorts.

Vbeta (60) and Jbeta (13) primers were used in the PCR. The data were produced by immunoSEQ multiplex PCR, yet TCRdb's version contains in-frame clones alone and is incomplete. The repertoire holds fewer than 100,000 clones, 7.6% seen once, with about 2% in the top ten. This clone was seen only a few times. Antigen: not known. CDR1 and CDR2 from the germline V gene are SGHRS and YFSETQ. The CDR3 sequence is 18 residues long. J was trimmed by 0 bases and V by 0 bases; bases with no gene match: 9. The chain couples TRBV5-1 to TRBJ2-7; TRBD2 matches 10 bases. The clonotype comes from a man in his forties or fifties in good health and CMV-seronegative. The sequenced material came from PBMCs. The CDR3 loop reads CASSLGPSGGQSSYEQYF. The CDR3 nucleotides are TGCGCCAGCAGCTTGGGGCCTAGCGGGGGCCAAAGCTCCTACGAGCAGTACTTC.